Shown below are 32 T cell receptor beta chains from a single sample sequenced in a study of T cell responses to AZD1222 COVID-19 vaccine. Libraries were prepared by immunoSEQ multiplex PCR; TCRdb keeps only in-frame clonotypes and omits some of them. The data hold 170,000 or so clones, with just under 95% observed a single time. The material sequenced was peripheral blood, taken 28 days after the second dose of the MenACWY control vaccine. These receptors originate from an adult who received the MenACWY meningococcal vaccine as a control.

The chain joins TRBV3-1 (or the pseudogene TRBV3-2) to TRBJ2-5; 10 bases match TRBD1. The J segment lost 1 base and the V segment lost 1 base, leaving 0 bases of the junction unmatched. There are 15 residues in the CDR3. Germline CDR1 LGHDT, CDR2 YNNKEL (reference sequence). The CDR3 loop is CASSQGTGGQETQYF. The CDR3 nucleotides are TGTGCCAGCAGCCAAGGGACAGGGGGCCAAGAGACCCAGTACTTC.

The rearrangement links TRBV30 to TRBJ1-6; D not certain. CDR3 length equals 14 residues. Germline V gene data show CDR1 as GTSNPN and CDR2 as SVGIG (reference sequence). V was clipped by 1 base and J by 9 bases, with 13 bases between them. The CDR3 protein is CAWSAPGRSSPLHF. The CDR3 region has the DNA TGTGCCTGGAGTGCGCCGGGAAGGAGTTCACCCCTCCACTTT.

The rearrangement uses TRBV28 and TRBJ2-1; tentatively, D is TRBD2 (5 bases). The V end was cut by 1 base, the J end by 9 bases, with 10 bases between. CDR1 and CDR2 from the germline V gene are MDHEN and SYDVKM. The length of the CDR3 is 13 residues. CDR3 region: CASSLLRVGEQFF. The DNA for the CDR3 is TGTGCCAGCAGTTTATTGAGGGTAGGTGAGCAGTTCTTC.

This clone turned up a few times. This chain uses TRBV19 with TRBJ2-3; D uncertain. This CDR3 region has 13 residues. Deletions cut 6 bases from V and 0 bases from J, with 7 bases between. Germline values: CDR1 LNHDA, CDR2 SQIVND (reference sequence). CDR3 residues: CASSQTSTDTQYF. Written as DNA, the CDR3 is TGTGCCAGTAGCCAGACTAGCACAGATACGCAGTATTTT.

V and J are TRBV19 and TRBJ1-4, with D tentatively TRBD1 (5 bases). The CDR3 contains 18 residues. V shed 4 bases and J shed 0 bases, with 18 bases lying between them. The germline CDR1 and CDR2 sequences are LNHDA and SQIVND (reference sequence). The CDR3 sequence: CASSSPRAGWTTNEKLFF. CDR3 coding DNA: TGTGCCAGTAGTAGCCCCCGGGCAGGGTGGACAACTAATGAAAAACTGTTTTTT.

The rearrangement uses TRBV20-1 and TRBJ1-1, with D perhaps TRBD1 (5 bases). The V gene's germline CDR1 is DFQATT and CDR2 SNEGSKA (reference sequence). The CDR3 extends over 13 amino acids. V lost 3 bases and J 1 base, leaving 9 bases between the germline ends. CDR3 in amino acids: CSASQGSNTEAFF. DNA of the CDR3: TGCAGTGCTAGTCAGGGATCGAACACTGAAGCTTTCTTT.

This chain uses TRBV7-2 with TRBJ2-3; D is unresolved. From germline, CDR1 is SGHTA and CDR2 FQGNSA. V lost 1 base and J 12 bases, leaving 8 bases between the germline ends. This CDR3 has 11 amino acids. The CDR3 bases are TGTGCCAGCAGCTTAGACGGCGGTCAGTATTTT. This gives the protein CASSLDGGQYF.

The chain has TRBV9 and TRBJ2-3; 9 bases agree with TRBD2. The CDR3 is 17 residues long. Losses at the gene ends were 4 bases for V and 4 bases for J; bases not matched to a gene: 13. Germline CDR1 and CDR2: SGDLS and YYNGEE. The DNA of the CDR3 is TGTGCCAGCAGCCCTTCTGGGCGGGGGGGCTATCCAGATACGCAGTATTTT. It is translated as CASSPSGRGGYPDTQYF.

The chain couples TRBV30 to TRBJ1-2, with no clear D. CDR1 and CDR2 from the germline V gene are GTSNPN and SVGIG (reference sequence). V was cut by 8 bases and J by 6 bases, with 13 bases left in between. The CDR3 length is 11 residues. The CDR3 bases are TGTGCCGGCCATTACGTTCATGGCTACACCTTC. The encoded protein is CAGHYVHGYTF.

The genes are TRBV19 and TRBJ1-1; D is possibly TRBD1 (6 bases). Deletions cut 6 bases from V and 6 bases from J, with 14 bases between. CDR1 LNHDA and CDR2 SQIVND come from the germline V gene (reference sequence). CDR3 length equals 13 residues. The CDR3 region is CASRSRGLSEAFF. DNA of the CDR3: TGTGCCAGTAGATCCAGGGGATTATCTGAAGCTTTCTTT.

This sequence joins TRBV7-2 and TRBJ1-3; D is perhaps TRBD1 (6 bases). The CDR3 is made up of 15 amino acids. From germline, CDR1 is SGHTA and CDR2 FQGNSA. Trimming stripped 5 bases from V and 2 bases from J, with 13 bases between. In DNA form, the CDR3 reads TGTGCCAGCAGCGTTACAGGGTTTGCTGGAAACACCATATATTTT. The encoded protein is CASSVTGFAGNTIYF.

The chain joins TRBV6-5 to TRBJ2-5, with 11 nucleotides matching TRBD1. V was pared by 6 bases and J by 5 bases, with 5 bases of the junction left unmatched. The CDR3 spans 14 residues. The germline CDR1 and CDR2 sequences are MNHEY and SVGAGI. CDR3 sequence: CASRTDRGRETQYF. CDR3 nucleotide sequence: TGTGCCAGCAGAACGGACAGGGGGCGCGAGACCCAGTACTTC.

The V and J genes are TRBV30 and TRBJ2-7, with D tentatively TRBD1 or TRBD2 (5 bases each). The germline gives CDR1 GTSNPN, CDR2 SVGIG (reference sequence). The ends were cut back, 0 bases at V and 5 bases at J, with 17 bases in the middle. The length of the CDR3 is 15 residues. In DNA form, the CDR3 reads TGTGCCTGGAGTGTACAATCATTCGGGGCTCACGAGCAGTACTTC. This sequence encodes CAWSVQSFGAHEQYF.

This chain's CDR3 is CASSPGGLEGEQFF. CDR3 DNA: TGCGCCAGCAGTCCGGGGGGGCTAGAGGGTGAGCAGTTCTTC. V gene TRBV5-1 combines with J gene TRBJ2-1; the match to TRBD2 covers 8 bases. The CDR3 consists of 14 residues. Looked up from germline, CDR1 is SGHRS and CDR2 is YFSETQ. V lost 5 bases to trimming and J lost 9 bases; unmatched junction nucleotides: 10. The whole variable domain, remainder taken from reference TRBV5-1 and TRBJ2-1, is KAGVTQTPRYLIKTRGQQVTLSCSPISGHRSVSWYQQTPGQGLQFLFEYFSETQRNKGNFPGRFSGRQFSNSRSEMNVSTLELGDSALYLCASSPGGLEGEQFFGPGTRLTVL.

This chain links TRBV6-5 with TRBJ1-2; TRBD1 matches 9 bases. V gave up 7 bases and J gave up 4 bases; unmatched junction bases: 10. Germline CDR1 is MNHEY and CDR2 is SVGAGI. The length of the CDR3 is 15 residues. The CDR3 region is CASTRGQGWGYGYTF. The CDR3 DNA sequence: TGTGCCAGCACTAGGGGACAGGGATGGGGCTATGGCTACACCTTC.

The chain couples TRBV30 to TRBJ1-2, with 10 nucleotides matching TRBD1. V lost 1 base and J lost 4; bases outside the gene matches: 3. This CDR3 spans 14 amino acids. The germline V gene has CDR1 GTSNPN and CDR2 SVGIG (reference sequence). CDR3 sequence: CAWSGGQGSYGYTF. In nucleotides, the CDR3 is TGTGCCTGGAGTGGGGGACAGGGGTCCTATGGCTACACCTTC.

This sequence joins TRBV5-1 and TRBJ2-5; D may be TRBD1 (6 bases). CDR3 length: 14 amino acids. V was shortened by 0 bases and J by 4 bases, with 10 bases between the two germline ends. Germline CDR1 reads SGHRS; CDR2 reads YFSETQ. This chain's CDR3 is CASSLEGVGETQYF. The DNA for the CDR3 is TGCGCCAGCAGCTTGGAGGGGGTTGGAGAGACCCAGTACTTC.

As regards this clone: Other DNA sequences of this sample code for an identical CDR3. The chain is built from TRBV30 and TRBJ1-5; D possibly corresponds to TRBD1 (5 bases). Trimming took 5 bases from V and 1 from J, leaving 9 bases between them. Looked up from germline, CDR1 is GTSNPN and CDR2 is SVGIG (reference sequence). The CDR3 length is 13 residues. The DNA for the CDR3 is TGTGCCTGGGCGGGGGGAAGCAATCAGCCCCAGCATTTT. As protein: CAWAGGSNQPQHF.

The V and J genes are TRBV6-5 and TRBJ1-6; 9 bases agree with TRBD1. V was clipped by 5 bases and J by 9 bases; unmatched bases: 8. This CDR3 region has 15 residues. The V gene's germline CDR1 is MNHEY and CDR2 SVGAGI. The CDR3 spells CASSPRDRESSPLHF. Written as DNA, the CDR3 is TGTGCCAGCAGTCCCCGGGACAGGGAGAGTTCACCCCTCCACTTT.

The gene calls are TRBV4-2 and TRBJ2-3; D gene ambiguous. Germline V gene data show CDR1 as LGHNA and CDR2 as YNFKEQ. The CDR3 extends over 13 amino acids. V was trimmed by 1 base and J by 7 bases, leaving 9 bases between them. CDR3 sequence: CASSQASANTQYF. The DNA of the CDR3 is TGTGCCAGCAGCCAAGCGTCCGCAAATACGCAGTATTTT.

The sample holds one count of this clone. The V gene is TRBV7-2, the J gene TRBJ2-5; D uncertain. Between the trimmed V and J ends, which lost 4 bases and 9 bases, there was a span of 12 bases. Germline CDR1 and CDR2: SGHTA and FQGNSA. This CDR3 comprises 12 residues. The chain's CDR3 is CASSSLPVAQYF. The CDR3 DNA reads as TGTGCCAGCAGCTCCCTTCCAGTAGCCCAGTACTTC.

The chain is built from TRBV6-5 and TRBJ2-7; D is perhaps TRBD1 (5 bases). Trimming took off 0 bases at V and 0 bases at J, with 9 bases between the two ends. Germline V CDR1 and CDR2: MNHEY, SVGAGI. The length of the CDR3 is 15 residues. The CDR3 is CASSYSYRSSYEQYF. The CDR3 region has the DNA TGTGCCAGCAGTTACTCGTACAGGAGCTCCTACGAGCAGTACTTC.

The chain uses TRBV2 and TRBJ1-2, with no clear D. Germline-derived CDR1 and CDR2 are SNHLY and FYNNEI. CDR3 length: 13 residues. V was shortened by 8 bases and J by 7 bases, with 17 bases between the two germline ends. CDR3 amino acids: CASSIEGPFGYTF. CDR3 coding DNA: TGTGCCAGCTCGATAGAAGGGCCATTTGGCTACACCTTC.

This chain connects TRBV13 to TRBJ1-5; tentative D call: TRBD1 (5 bases). Trimming removed 5 bases at V and 4 bases at J, with 12 bases between. The length of the CDR3 is 14 residues. Per the germline V gene, CDR1 is PRHDT and CDR2 is FYEKMQ (reference sequence). CDR3 sequence (DNA): TGTGCCAGCAGCCTCGGGACGGCTAATCAGCCCCAGCATTTT. This sequence encodes CASSLGTANQPQHF.

V gene TRBV7-2 combines with J gene TRBJ1-1; D remains ambiguous. The CDR3 runs 15 residues. The germline CDR1 and CDR2 sequences are SGHTA and FQGNSA. V was clipped by 5 bases and J by 1 base, with 14 bases between them. This CDR3 reads CASSPSGARNTEAFF. The CDR3 nucleotides read TGTGCCAGCAGCCCCTCTGGAGCCCGGAACACTGAAGCTTTCTTT.

The J gene is TRBJ2-2, the V gene TRBV5-1; 9 bases align to TRBD1. The CDR3 consists of 15 residues. After removal of 4 bases from V and 3 bases from J, the junction contained 4 bases not matched to a gene. The V gene's germline CDR1 is SGHRS and CDR2 YFSETQ. DNA of the CDR3: TGCGCCAGCAGCACCACAGGGGGCTACACCGGGGAGCTGTTTTTT. Amino acids: CASSTTGGYTGELFF.

This chain links TRBV6-4 with TRBJ2-1; tentatively, D is TRBD2 (6 bases). The CDR3 runs 16 residues. From germline, CDR1 is MRHNA and CDR2 SNTAGT. Trimming removed 3 bases from V and 4 bases from J, with 16 bases in between. The CDR3 spells CASSEQGLPPYNEQFF. The CDR3 DNA reads as TGTGCCAGCAGTGAGCAGGGACTCCCTCCGTACAATGAGCAGTTCTTC.

The chain combines TRBV5-1 with TRBJ1-2; TRBD1 matches at 8 bases. Germline-derived CDR1 and CDR2 are SGHRS and YFSETQ. Unmatched junction bases numbered 8, after V lost 4 bases and J lost 6 bases. This CDR3 spans 14 amino acids. This CDR3 is CASSPGQGAHGYTF. In nucleotides, the CDR3 is TGCGCCAGCAGCCCCGGACAGGGCGCCCATGGCTACACCTTC.

In this sample, this clone turned up a few times. The CDR3 sequence is CASSQEGSRGRETQYF. The CDR3 DNA follows: TGTGCCAGCAGCCAAGAGGGGTCAAGGGGGCGAGAGACCCAGTACTTC. This sequence joins TRBV4-2 and TRBJ2-5, with 7 bases matching TRBD1. V was clipped by 0 bases and J by 4 bases; unmatched bases: 8. The CDR3 is made up of 16 amino acids. Germline CDR1 LGHNA, CDR2 YNFKEQ.

This clone was seen more than once but under ten times. This rearrangement joins TRBV3-1 (or the pseudogene TRBV3-2) to TRBJ1-5, with D unresolved. Germline CDR1 reads LGHDT; CDR2 reads YNNKEL (reference sequence). The CDR3 has 15 amino acids. Trimming removed 2 bases from V and 1 base from J, with 9 bases in between. The DNA of the CDR3 is TGTGCCAGCAGCCAATACGGGGAGAGCAATCAGCCCCAGCATTTT. This sequence encodes CASSQYGESNQPQHF.

This clone was detected only once. The chain is built from TRBV15 and TRBJ1-1; perhaps TRBD1 as D (6 bases). Germline V gene sequence: CDR1 LNHNV, CDR2 YYDKDF (reference sequence). This CDR3 is built from 17 residues. V gave up 0 bases and J gave up 0 bases, with 14 bases separating them. The DNA for the CDR3 is TGTGCCACCAGCAGAGATCTGGCAGGGGTGATGAACACTGAAGCTTTCTTT. Its translation: CATSRDLAGVMNTEAFF.

This chain connects TRBV3-1 (or the pseudogene TRBV3-2) to TRBJ1-3, with TRBD1 as a possible D gene (5 bases). Germline CDR1 and CDR2: LGHDT and YNNKEL (reference sequence). This CDR3 spans 13 amino acids. Trimming cost V 4 bases and J 2 bases, with 6 bases left between them. This CDR3 reads CASSLGAGNTIYF. The CDR3 coding sequence is TGTGCCAGCAGCCTAGGGGCTGGAAACACCATATATTTT.